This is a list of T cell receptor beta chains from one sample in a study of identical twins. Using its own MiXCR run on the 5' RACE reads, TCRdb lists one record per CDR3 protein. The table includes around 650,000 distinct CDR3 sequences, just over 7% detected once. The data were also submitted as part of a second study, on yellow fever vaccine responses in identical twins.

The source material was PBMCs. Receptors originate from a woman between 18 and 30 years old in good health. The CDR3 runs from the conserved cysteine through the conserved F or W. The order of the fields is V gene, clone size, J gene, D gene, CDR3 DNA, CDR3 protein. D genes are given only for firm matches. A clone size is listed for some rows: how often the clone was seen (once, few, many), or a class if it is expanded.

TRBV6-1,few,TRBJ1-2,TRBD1,TGTGCCAGCAGTGCCCGGACAGGGGGATACTATGGCTACACCTTC,CASSARTGGYYGYTF
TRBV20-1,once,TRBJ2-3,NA,TGCAGTGCTAGTTGGCCAACACGGGACTCCATGAGTGAAGATACGCTGTATTTT,CSASWPTRDSMSEDTLYF
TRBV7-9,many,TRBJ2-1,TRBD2,TGTGCCAGCAGCTTAATAGGGGAGGGAGGTGAGCAGTTCTTC,CASSLIGEGGEQFF
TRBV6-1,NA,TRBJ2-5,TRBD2,TGTGCCAGCAGTCCCTGGGGGGGGGAGACCCAGTACTTC,CASSPWGGETQYF
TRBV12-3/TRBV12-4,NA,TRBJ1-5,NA,TGTGCCAGCAGTTCAGCCGCTCGCAATCAGCCCCAGCATTTT,CASSSAARNQPQHF
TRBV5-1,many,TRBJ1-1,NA,TGCGCCAGCAGCTTGGATCTCGGGACGGCGAACACTGAAGCTTTCTTT,CASSLDLGTANTEAFF
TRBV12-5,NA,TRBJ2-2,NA,TGTGCTAGTGGTATCGGGGACACCCCAGGCGGGGAGCTGTTTTTT,CASGIGDTPGGELFF
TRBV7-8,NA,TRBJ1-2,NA,TGTGCCAGCAGCCCCGAGGAGCAGGACTATGGCTACACCTTC,CASSPEEQDYGYTF
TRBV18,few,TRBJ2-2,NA,TGTGCCAGCTCCACTGCGGGCAAAAACACCGGGGAGCTGTTTTTT,CASSTAGKNTGELFF
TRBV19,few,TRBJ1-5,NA,TGTGCCAGTAGTATCGGTAGGGGAACAGTTCAGCCCCAGCATTTT,CASSIGRGTVQPQHF
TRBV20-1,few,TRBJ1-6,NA,TGCAGTGCTAGTCAGAGTTCACCCCTCCACTTT,CSASQSSPLHF
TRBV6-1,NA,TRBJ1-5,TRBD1,TGTGCCAGCAGACCGCGGGACAGGGTTTATCAGCTCCAGCATTTT,CASRPRDRVYQLQHF
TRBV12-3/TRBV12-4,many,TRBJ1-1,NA,TGTGCCAGCAGTTTTTCCTTCCTCGACAACACTGAAGCTTTCTTT,CASSFSFLDNTEAFF
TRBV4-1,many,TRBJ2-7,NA,TGCGCCAGCAGCCAAGATACTTTAAGATCCTACGAGCAGTACTTC,CASSQDTLRSYEQYF
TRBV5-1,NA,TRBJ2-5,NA,TGCGCCAGCAGCTTGGCAAATAGTTGGCAAGAGACCCAGTACTTC,CASSLANSWQETQYF
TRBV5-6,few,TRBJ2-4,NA,TGTGCCAGCAGCCTAACTTGGGCCAAAAACATTCAGTACTTC,CASSLTWAKNIQYF
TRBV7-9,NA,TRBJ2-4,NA,TGTGCCAGCAGCCCAGACCCGGGCTTGGAAAACATTCAGTACTTC,CASSPDPGLENIQYF
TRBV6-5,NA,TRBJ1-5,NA,TGTGCCAGCAGTTACTCCAGGGGGCCCCAGCATTTT,CASSYSRGPQHF
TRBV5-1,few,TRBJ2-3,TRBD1,TGCGCCAGCAGCTCGGGACAGACCCTACCCGACTCAACGCAGTATTTT,CASSSGQTLPDSTQYF
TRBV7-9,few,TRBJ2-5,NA,TGTGCCAGCAGCTTATGGTCTTCTCAAGAGACCCAGTACTTC,CASSLWSSQETQYF
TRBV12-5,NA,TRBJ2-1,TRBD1,TGTGCTAGTGGCCCCGGACAGGTTGAGCAGTTCTTC,CASGPGQVEQFF
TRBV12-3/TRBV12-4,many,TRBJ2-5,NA,TGTGCCAGCAGTCCTGTGGGGGGAACGAGGCAAGAGACCCAGTACTTC,CASSPVGGTRQETQYF
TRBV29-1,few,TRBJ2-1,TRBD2,TGCAGCGTGGCGACCCAGCGGGAGAGGAGTGCTGAGCAGTTCTTC,CSVATQRERSAEQFF
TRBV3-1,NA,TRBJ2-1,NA,TGTGCCAGCAGTGGATTCGGGGGAGTACACAATGAGCAGTTCTTC,CASSGFGGVHNEQFF
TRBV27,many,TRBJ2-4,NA,TGTGCCAGCAGCCCGTTTGTGTATATTCAGTACTTC,CASSPFVYIQYF
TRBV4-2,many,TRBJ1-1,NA,TGTGCCAGCAGCCAGGGCGGGTGGCAGGGTGGCACTGAAGCTTTCTTT,CASSQGGWQGGTEAFF
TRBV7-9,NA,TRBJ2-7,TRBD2,TGTGCCAGCAGCTTACAGGGGCTAGCGGGAAATTACGAGCAGTACTTC,CASSLQGLAGNYEQYF
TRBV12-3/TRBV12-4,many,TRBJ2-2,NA,TGTGCCAGCAGTTCCCGATGGGGCACCGGGGAGCTGTTTTTT,CASSSRWGTGELFF
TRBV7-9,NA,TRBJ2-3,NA,TGTGCCAGCAGCCCCAGCGGTCTTATAAGCACAGATACGCAGTATTTT,CASSPSGLISTDTQYF
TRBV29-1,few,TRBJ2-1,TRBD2,TGCAGCGTTGCCGCTAGCGGGGGGCTTGCCTACAATGAGCAGTTCTTC,CSVAASGGLAYNEQFF
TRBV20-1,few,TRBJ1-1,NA,TGCAGTGCTAGAAGGATGGGACACGCCGGAAAGGGGCCTGAAGCTTTCTTT,CSARRMGHAGKGPEAFF
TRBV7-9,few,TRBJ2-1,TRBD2,TGTGCCAGCAGCCGTAGCGGGGGGGCCTGGAATGAGCAGTTCTTC,CASSRSGGAWNEQFF
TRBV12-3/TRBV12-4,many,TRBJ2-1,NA,TGTGCCAGCAGTTTAGGCGGGACAGCCAGCTCCTACAATGAGCAGTTCTTC,CASSLGGTASSYNEQFF
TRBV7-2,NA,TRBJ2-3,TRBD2,TGTGCCAGCAGCTTTTGGCTAGCGGGGGCCAACGATACGCAGTATTTT,CASSFWLAGANDTQYF
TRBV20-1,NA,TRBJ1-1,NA,TGCAGTGCTAGAGATCCGGGCTCGAACACTGAAGCTTTCTTT,CSARDPGSNTEAFF
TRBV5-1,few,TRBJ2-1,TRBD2,TGCGCCAGCAGCTTCGCCGGGACTACGTACAATGAGCAGTTCTTC,CASSFAGTTYNEQFF
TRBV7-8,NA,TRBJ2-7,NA,TGTGCCAGCAACCGCGGAGGGCCAAGATACGAGCAGTACTTC,CASNRGGPRYEQYF
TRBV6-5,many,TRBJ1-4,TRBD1,TGTGCCAGCAGTTATACTGTCTATCGGGACAGTCCACCGGGACTGTTTTTT,CASSYTVYRDSPPGLFF
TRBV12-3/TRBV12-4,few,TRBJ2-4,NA,TGTGCCAGCAGTCGATACGGACCCGATCTAGCCAAAAACATTCAGTACTTC,CASSRYGPDLAKNIQYF
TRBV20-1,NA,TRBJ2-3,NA,TGCAGTGCTAGAGACTCGTCCAGGACAACCTTAGGCACAGATACGCAGTATTTT,CSARDSSRTTLGTDTQYF
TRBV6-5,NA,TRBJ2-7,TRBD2,TGTGCCAGCAGTTACCCGCCACTAGCGGGAGGAACCTACGAGCAGTACTTC,CASSYPPLAGGTYEQYF
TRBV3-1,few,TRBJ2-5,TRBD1,TGTGCCAGCAGCCTTGGACAGGTTATCCAAGAGACCCAGTACTTC,CASSLGQVIQETQYF
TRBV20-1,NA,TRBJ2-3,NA,TGCAGTGCCGAGCCCCCGGGGGCAGATACGCAGTATTTT,CSAEPPGADTQYF
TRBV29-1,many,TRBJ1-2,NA,TGCAGCGCTGAGGGCAGACTTAACTATGGCTACACCTTC,CSAEGRLNYGYTF
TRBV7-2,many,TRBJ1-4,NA,TGTGCCAGCAGCTTTCGGCAGGGAGGTGAAAAACTGTTTTTT,CASSFRQGGEKLFF